This TCR beta chain derives from a study of T cells in Graves' hyperthyroidism and ophthalmopathy. The CDR3 runs to 12 residues. V shed 10 bases and J 5 bases; nucleotides not matched to a gene: 8. Germline CDR1 reads SGHVS; CDR2 reads FNYEAQ. It was RNA transcripts that yielded the amplified TCR beta CDR3 regions. TCR CDR3 regions were first amplified by RT-PCR with HTBI primers. MiXCR, run by TCRdb on the multiplex PCR reads, gives a single entry per CDR3 protein. The table has hundreds of thousands of distinct CDR3 sequences, about 45% seen once; the top ten hold roughly 6.5%. The source is an adult man with Graves' disease, either hyperthyroidism or ophthalmopathy (not recorded which). Sequenced input: peripheral blood or thyroid tissue (not recorded which). This chain connects TRBV7-6 to TRBJ2-7; 7 nucleotides line up with TRBD2. CDR3 in amino acids: CATSGPSDEQYF. Written as DNA, the CDR3 is TGTGCCACTAGCGGACCCTCGGACGAGCAGTACTTC.